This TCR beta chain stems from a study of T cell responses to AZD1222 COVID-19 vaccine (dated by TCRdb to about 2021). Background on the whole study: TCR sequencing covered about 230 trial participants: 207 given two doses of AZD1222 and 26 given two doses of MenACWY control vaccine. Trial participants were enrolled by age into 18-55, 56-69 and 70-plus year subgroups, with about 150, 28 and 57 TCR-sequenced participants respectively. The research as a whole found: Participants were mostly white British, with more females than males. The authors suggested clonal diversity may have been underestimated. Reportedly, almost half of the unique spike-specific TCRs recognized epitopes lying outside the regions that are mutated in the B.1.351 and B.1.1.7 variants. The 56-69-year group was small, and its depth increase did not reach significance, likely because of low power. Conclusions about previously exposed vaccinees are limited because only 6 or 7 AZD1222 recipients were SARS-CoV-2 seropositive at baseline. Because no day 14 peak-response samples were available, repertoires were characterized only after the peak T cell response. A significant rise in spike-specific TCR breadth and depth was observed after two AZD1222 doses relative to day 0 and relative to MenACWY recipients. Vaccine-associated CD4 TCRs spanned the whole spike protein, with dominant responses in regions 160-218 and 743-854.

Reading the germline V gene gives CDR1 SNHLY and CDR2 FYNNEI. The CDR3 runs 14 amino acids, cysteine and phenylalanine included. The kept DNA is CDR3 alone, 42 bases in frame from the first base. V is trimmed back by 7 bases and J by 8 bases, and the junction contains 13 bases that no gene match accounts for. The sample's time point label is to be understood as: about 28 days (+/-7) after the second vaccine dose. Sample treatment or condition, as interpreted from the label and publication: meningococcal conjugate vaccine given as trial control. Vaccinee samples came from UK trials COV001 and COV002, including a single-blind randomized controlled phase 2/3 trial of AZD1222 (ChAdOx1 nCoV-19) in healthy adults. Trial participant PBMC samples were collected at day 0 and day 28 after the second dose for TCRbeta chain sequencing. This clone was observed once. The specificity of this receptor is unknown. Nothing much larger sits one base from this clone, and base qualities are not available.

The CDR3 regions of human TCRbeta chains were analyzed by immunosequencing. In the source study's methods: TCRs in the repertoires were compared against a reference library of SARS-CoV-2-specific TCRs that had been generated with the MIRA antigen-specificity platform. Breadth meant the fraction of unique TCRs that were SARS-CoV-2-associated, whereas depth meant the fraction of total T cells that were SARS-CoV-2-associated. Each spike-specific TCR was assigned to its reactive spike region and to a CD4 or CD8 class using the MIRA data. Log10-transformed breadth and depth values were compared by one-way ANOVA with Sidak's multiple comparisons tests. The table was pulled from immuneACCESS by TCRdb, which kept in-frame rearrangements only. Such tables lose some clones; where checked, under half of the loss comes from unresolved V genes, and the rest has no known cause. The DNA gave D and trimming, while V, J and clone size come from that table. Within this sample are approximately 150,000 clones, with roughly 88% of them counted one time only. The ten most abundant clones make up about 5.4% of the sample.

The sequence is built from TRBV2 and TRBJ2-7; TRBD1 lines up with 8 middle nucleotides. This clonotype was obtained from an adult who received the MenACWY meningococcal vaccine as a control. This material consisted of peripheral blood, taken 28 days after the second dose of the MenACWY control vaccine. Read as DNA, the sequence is TGTGCCAGCAACCCGCAGAGACAGGGGACAAAGCAGTACTTC. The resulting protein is CASNPQRQGTKQYF.